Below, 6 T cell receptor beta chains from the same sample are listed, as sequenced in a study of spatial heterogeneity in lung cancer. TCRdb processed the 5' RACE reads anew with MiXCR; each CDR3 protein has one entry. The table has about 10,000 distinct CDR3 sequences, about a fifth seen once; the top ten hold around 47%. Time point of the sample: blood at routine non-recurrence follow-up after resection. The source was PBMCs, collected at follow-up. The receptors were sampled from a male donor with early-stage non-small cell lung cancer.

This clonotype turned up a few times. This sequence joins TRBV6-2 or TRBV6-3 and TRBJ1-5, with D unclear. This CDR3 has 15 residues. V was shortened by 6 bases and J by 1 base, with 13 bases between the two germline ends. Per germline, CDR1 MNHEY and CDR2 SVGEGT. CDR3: CASSPAGKSNQPQHF. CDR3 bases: TGTGCCAGCAGCCCTGCCGGGAAGAGCAATCAGCCCCAGCATTTT.

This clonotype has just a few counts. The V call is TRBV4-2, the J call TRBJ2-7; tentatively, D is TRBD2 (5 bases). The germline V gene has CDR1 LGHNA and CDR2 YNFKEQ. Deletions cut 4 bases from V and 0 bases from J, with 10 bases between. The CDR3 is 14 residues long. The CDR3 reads CASSPHGSSYEQYF. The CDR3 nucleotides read TGTGCCAGCAGCCCTCATGGGAGCTCCTACGAGCAGTACTTC.

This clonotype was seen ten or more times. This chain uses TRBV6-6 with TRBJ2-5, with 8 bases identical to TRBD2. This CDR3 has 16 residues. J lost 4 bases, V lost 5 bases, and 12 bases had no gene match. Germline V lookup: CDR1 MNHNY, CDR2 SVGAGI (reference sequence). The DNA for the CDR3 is TGTGCCAGCAGTCGCACGTGGCGGGGGGAGGGAGAGACCCAGTACTTC. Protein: CASSRTWRGEGETQYF.

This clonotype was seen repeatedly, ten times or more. CDR3 DNA sequence: TGCGCCAGCAGCTTGCCAGAGGGGACAGATACGCAGTATTTT. Translated, it gives CASSLPEGTDTQYF. The chain employs TRBV5-1 and TRBJ2-3; D may be TRBD1 or TRBD2 (5 bases each). The germline V gene has CDR1 SGHRS and CDR2 YFSETQ. V lost 1 base to trimming and J lost 3 bases, with 9 bases between them. The CDR3 consists of 14 residues.

DNA for the CDR3: TGTGCCAGCTCACCAGGGGACTCCTACGAGCAGTACTTC. Amino acids: CASSPGDSYEQYF. The rearrangement uses TRBV18 and TRBJ2-7; D is ambiguous. Trimming left V 2 bases short and J 0 bases short, with 5 bases between. The CDR3 is 13 amino acids. Germline assignment: CDR1 KGHSH and CDR2 LQKENI. The whole variable domain, remainder taken from reference TRBV18 and TRBJ2-7, is NAGVMQNPRHLVRRRGQEARLRCSPMKGHSHVYWYRQLPEEGLKFMVYLQKENIIDESGMPKERFSAEFPKEGPSILRIQQVVRGDSAAYFCASSPGDSYEQYFGPGTRLTVT.

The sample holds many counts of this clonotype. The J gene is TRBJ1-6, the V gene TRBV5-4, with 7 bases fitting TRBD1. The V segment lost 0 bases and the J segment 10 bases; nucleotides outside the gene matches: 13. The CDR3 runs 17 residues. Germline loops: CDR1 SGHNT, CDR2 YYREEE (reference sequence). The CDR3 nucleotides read TGTGCCAGCAGCTTGGCCGGCGGACAGGCCGCACGGTCACCCCTCCACTTT. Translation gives CASSLAGGQAARSPLHF. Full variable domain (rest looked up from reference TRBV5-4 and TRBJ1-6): ETGVTQSPTHLIKTRGQQVTLRCSSQSGHNTVSWYQQALGQGPQFIFQYYREEENGRGNFPPRFSGLQFPNYSSELNVNALELDDSALYLCASSLAGGQAARSPLHFGNGTRLTVT.